This T cell receptor beta chain was recovered during a study of T cells in Graves' hyperthyroidism and ophthalmopathy. Authors of the study amplified TCR beta CDR3 regions from RNA transcripts. HTBI primers were used for first-round RT-PCR of the TCR CDR3. TCRdb recomputed calls from the multiplex PCR reads with MiXCR, one row per CDR3 protein. The sample records about 720,000 distinct CDR3 sequences, 15% to 20% being singletons. The ends lost 5 bases at V and 0 bases at J; junction bases unmatched: 19. The germline gives CDR1 MNHEY, CDR2 SVGAGI. The CDR3 totals 21 residues. The chain uses TRBV6-5 and TRBJ2-4; the match to TRBD2 covers 10 bases. The sequencing sample was made of blood. This TCR was sampled from a woman aged 50 to 60 with Graves' hyperthyroidism that later progressed to Graves' ophthalmopathy. This CDR3 reads CASSPGTGAGLAAVAKNIQYF. CDR3 nucleotides: TGTGCCAGCAGTCCCGGGACAGGTGCAGGACTAGCGGCAGTAGCCAAAAACATTCAGTACTTC.